This T cell receptor (beta chain) was captured by sequencing in a study of blood T cell repertoires in COVID-19. Turning to the study itself: Nucleic acid was either cDNA or gDNA, and it came from T cells, B-cell-depleted T cells, or PBMCs.

The germline gives CDR1 DFQATT, CDR2 SNEGSKA (reference sequence). This CDR3 comprises 10 residues. The V end lost 6 bases, the J end lost 4 bases, and 6 bases lay between the germline ends. This clone has just a few counts. Allocation to cohorts depended on clinical history reported by the participants. Clones were sequenced by immunoSEQ multiplex PCR, and TCRdb holds only the in-frame ones, with some missing. Among roughly 300,000 clones, 70% to 90% were seen once, and the ten largest hold approximately 6%. The TCR was taken from a woman in her 30s who had recovered from COVID-19. The genes are TRBV20-1 and TRBJ1-2, with D maybe TRBD1 (5 bases). Input material: PBMCs or T cells enriched from blood (not recorded which). CDR3 coding DNA: TGCAGTGCCCAGGGCTATGGCTACACCTTC. As protein: CSAQGYGYTF.